This TCR beta chain was obtained from a study of T cells after yellow fever vaccination. TCRdb itself ran the 5' RACE reads through MiXCR, one entry per CDR3 protein. The repertoire holds roughly 250,000 distinct CDR3 sequences, 13% seen once, with roughly 0.5% in the top ten. V lost 2 bases and J lost 2; bases outside the gene matches: 21. The CDR3 is 23 residues long. Germline V gene sequence: CDR1 SGHTA, CDR2 FQGNSA. The origin of this receptor is a man younger than 40 who received the YFV17D yellow fever vaccine. The chain has TRBV7-2 and TRBJ2-1; 13 nucleotides align to TRBD2. Sequencing was performed on CD4+ T cells sorted from PBMCs, taken 45 days after the yellow fever booster vaccination. CDR3 sequence (DNA): TGTGCCAGCAGCTTACCGGGACAGGGAACTAGCGGGAGGGTGTCCAATGCCTACAATGAGCAGTTCTTC. This encodes CASSLPGQGTSGRVSNAYNEQFF.